These T cell receptor beta chains were read from a single sample in a study of blood T cells in healthy people across ages. Using its own MiXCR run on the 5' RACE reads, TCRdb lists one record per CDR3 protein. Of around 320,000 distinct CDR3 sequences listed, about 25% are singletons. The sequenced sample was blood. The receptors come from a woman in her 70s in good health. Each CDR3 is given with its conserved first and last residue. A D gene is named only where the DNA matches it firmly. A clone size is listed for some rows: how often the clone was seen (once, few, many), or a class if it is expanded.

many	TRBV28	NA	TRBJ1-3	TGTGCCAGCAGGGAAAACGGACGGCTCTCTGGAAACACCATATATTTT	CASRENGRLSGNTIYF
many	TRBV11-2	NA	TRBJ1-6	TGTGCCAGCAGCCAGAGAGGAACAGGGAGAGATTCCTATAATTCACCCCTCCACTTT	CASSQRGTGRDSYNSPLHF
NA	TRBV20-1	NA	TRBJ2-1	TGCAGTGCTAGAGTATTCGGGGTCGGGAATGAGCAGTTCTTC	CSARVFGVGNEQFF
NA	TRBV12-3/TRBV12-4	NA	TRBJ1-4	TGTGCCAGCAGTTTAACGGCAGAGGGTGAAAAACTGTTTTTT	CASSLTAEGEKLFF
NA	TRBV28	TRBD1	TRBJ2-1	TGTGCCAGCTATACCCGGACAGGCAGCTCCTACAATGAGCAGTTCTTC	CASYTRTGSSYNEQFF
few	TRBV7-2	TRBD1	TRBJ2-7	TGTGCCAGCAACCTACAGGGGTTAGGAGCTTACGAGCAGTACTTC	CASNLQGLGAYEQYF
NA	TRBV7-2	NA	TRBJ2-2	TGTGCCAGCAGCTTAGTACGGGAGCTGTTTTTT	CASSLVRELFF
NA	TRBV18	TRBD1	TRBJ1-1	TGTGCCAGCTCACCAGGGACAGTGAACACTGGAGCTTTCTTT	CASSPGTVNTGAFF
few	TRBV20-1	NA	TRBJ2-4	TGCAGTGCTAGATCAGGGATGGCCAAAAACATTCAGTACTTC	CSARSGMAKNIQYF
few	TRBV9	NA	TRBJ2-7	TGTGCCAGCAGCCCGAGGGGACACTCAACCCCCGAGCAGTACTTC	CASSPRGHSTPEQYF
few	TRBV5-1	NA	TRBJ2-3	TGCGCCAGCAGCTCACCGGACAGCACAGATACGCAGTATTTT	CASSSPDSTDTQYF
NA	TRBV6-6	NA	TRBJ1-5	TGTGCCAGCAATGGACAGAACGATCAGCCCCAGCATTTT	CASNGQNDQPQHF
few	TRBV20-1	NA	TRBJ2-5	TGCAGTGCTGACCCCGCGGCCCGGGGAGAGACCCAGTACTTC	CSADPAARGETQYF
NA	TRBV10-2	NA	TRBJ2-7	TGCGCCAGCAGGGACTTTCCCTACGAGCAGTACTTC	CASRDFPYEQYF
few	TRBV7-8	NA	TRBJ2-7	TGTGCCAGCAGCTTAGCGCAAAGGAGGGTTGGCGAGCAGTACTTC	CASSLAQRRVGEQYF
NA	TRBV9	NA	TRBJ1-2	TGTGCCAGCAGTGGAAACCATTGGGGTGGCTACACCTTC	CASSGNHWGGYTF
few	TRBV3-1	TRBD1	TRBJ1-5	TGTGCCAGCAGCCAAGAAGGGACAGGGTCAAGCAATCAGCCCCAGCATTTT	CASSQEGTGSSNQPQHF
few	TRBV20-1	NA	TRBJ2-4	TGCAGTGCCGATAGGGGTTCGAACATTCAGTACTTC	CSADRGSNIQYF
few	TRBV7-2	NA	TRBJ2-5	TGTGCCAGCAGCCCACGTTGGAGGGAGACCCAGTACTTC	CASSPRWRETQYF
NA	TRBV7-2	TRBD2	TRBJ2-3	TGTGCCAGCAGCCCACAGGCGACTAGCGAGACAGATACGCAGTATTTT	CASSPQATSETDTQYF
NA	TRBV20-1	NA	TRBJ1-5	TGCAGTGCTAGAGAACGGGATCAGGTCCTACATTTT	CSARERDQVLHF
few	TRBV6-5	NA	TRBJ2-1	TGTGCCAGCAGTTACGGGGCCTCCAATTCCTACAATGAGCAGTTCTTC	CASSYGASNSYNEQFF
NA	TRBV27	NA	TRBJ2-5	TGTGCCAGCTCGTTTAGGGGTAGCGGGACCCAGTACTTC	CASSFRGSGTQYF
NA	TRBV7-3	NA	TRBJ2-3	TGTGCCAGCCAAGTATCCGGTACGCAGTATTTT	CASQVSGTQYF
few	TRBV14	TRBD2	TRBJ2-7	TGTGCCAGCAGCCAAGTATGGGCTAGCGGGGAACCCTACGAGCAGTACTTC	CASSQVWASGEPYEQYF
few	TRBV5-8	NA	TRBJ2-5	TGTGCCAGCAACCCCGGGTATGAGACCCAGTACTTC	CASNPGYETQYF
NA	TRBV5-6	TRBD2	TRBJ2-7	TGTGCCAGCAGCTTCCAGCGGGGCTACGAGCAGTACTTC	CASSFQRGYEQYF
few	TRBV12-3/TRBV12-4	TRBD2	TRBJ2-2	TGTGCCAGCAGTTTACAAGCGGGAGGGCCTGGCGGGGAGCTGTTTTTT	CASSLQAGGPGGELFF
few	TRBV3-1	NA	TRBJ2-7	TGTGCCAGCAGCCTCAACTGGAGCCCCTACGAGCAGTACTTC	CASSLNWSPYEQYF
once	TRBV7-8	TRBD2	TRBJ2-1	TGTGCCAGCAGCCCAAGGACTAGCGGAAAAGAGACCCGGTACTTC	CASSPRTSGKETRYF
NA	TRBV5-1	NA	TRBJ2-5	TGCGCCAGCAGCTGGACCCCAGGGTACCAAGAGACCCAGTACTTC	CASSWTPGYQETQYF
NA	TRBV6-2/TRBV6-3	NA	TRBJ2-1	TGTGCCAGCAGTTGGATGAATAAGGGCCGCGTGAATGAGCAGTTCTTC	CASSWMNKGRVNEQFF
NA	TRBV28	NA	TRBJ2-7	TGTGCCAGCAGTAACTACCGCCGGGACGTCCGCTACGAGCAGTACTTC	CASSNYRRDVRYEQYF
few	TRBV28	NA	TRBJ2-3	TGTGCCAGCAGCTCACCAAGAGTCCGTCCAGATACGCAGTATTTT	CASSSPRVRPDTQYF
few	TRBV9	NA	TRBJ2-1	TGTGCCAGCAGCGTAGCGGCAGGTAAAGGGGTTGAGCAGTTCTTC	CASSVAAGKGVEQFF
NA	TRBV5-1	TRBD2	TRBJ2-1	TGCGCCAGCAGCGCCAGTCCTAGCGGGAGGAATGAGCAGTTCTTC	CASSASPSGRNEQFF